These 21 T cell receptor beta chains were all obtained from the same sample, sequenced in a study of T cell responses to AZD1222 COVID-19 vaccine. The assay was immunoSEQ multiplex PCR, and TCRdb's table has in-frame clones only and misses some. The table includes 250,000 to 300,000 clones, almost 95% detected once. The source material was peripheral blood, sampled 28 days after the second AZD1222 dose. The receptors stem from an adult who received the AZD1222 COVID-19 vaccine.

The J gene is TRBJ1-5, the V gene TRBV28; D gene ambiguous. V dropped 3 bases and J dropped 0 bases, with 6 bases sitting between them. The CDR3 sequence is 14 residues long. Germline values: CDR1 MDHEN, CDR2 SYDVKM. As DNA, the CDR3 is TGTGCCAGCAGTTTCGGGTCTAGCAATCAGCCCCAGCATTTT. Protein: CASSFGSSNQPQHF. The entire variable domain, with the rest obtained from reference TRBV28 and TRBJ1-5, is as follows: DVKVTQSSRYLVKRTGEKVFLECVQDMDHENMFWYRQDPGLGLRLIYFSYDVKMKEKGDIPEGYSVSREKKERFSLILESASTNQTSMYLCASSFGSSNQPQHFGDGTRLSIL.

In the case of this clone: Other DNA sequences from this sample encode an identical CDR3 as well. The chain has TRBV12-3 or TRBV12-4 and TRBJ1-1; D gene ambiguous. The V end was cut by 1 base, the J end by 3 bases, with 6 bases between. CDR3 length: 13 amino acids. CDR3 protein: CASSLGSDTEAFF. The CDR3 nucleotides read TGTGCCAGCAGTTTAGGGAGCGACACTGAAGCTTTCTTT.

V and J are TRBV21-1 and TRBJ2-7. TRBV21-1 is assigned pseudogene status. The length of the CDR3 is 14 residues. The CDR3, as DNA: TGTGCCAGCAGGAGCCGTCAATCAGCCTACGAGCAGTACTTC. Residues: CASRSRQSAYEQYF.

The V call is TRBV5-1, the J call TRBJ2-3; D is undetermined. The CDR3 contains 16 residues. Trimming took 4 bases from V and 0 from J, leaving 15 bases between them. CDR1 and CDR2 (germline): SGHRS, YFSETQ. The CDR3 region is CASSLLGFLSTDTQYF. CDR3 bases: TGCGCCAGCAGCCTCTTGGGCTTTCTTAGCACAGATACGCAGTATTTT.

V and J are TRBV3-1 (or the pseudogene TRBV3-2) and TRBJ2-1, with no clear D. Germline-derived CDR1 and CDR2 are LGHDT and YNNKEL (reference sequence). This CDR3 is 17 amino acids long. V lost 2 bases, J lost 6 bases, and 20 bases lay in between. This chain's CDR3 is CASSQPTTEYDLNEQFF. The CDR3 coding sequence is TGTGCCAGCAGCCAACCCACGACGGAATACGACCTCAATGAGCAGTTCTTC.

The V call is TRBV19, the J call TRBJ1-2, with no clear D. From germline, CDR1 is LNHDA and CDR2 SQIVND (reference sequence). This CDR3 comprises 14 residues. V dropped 0 bases and J dropped 4 bases, with 9 bases sitting between them. Here the CDR3 DNA reads TGTGCCAGTAGTATAGATCTAGAAGCCTATGGCTACACCTTC. This codes for CASSIDLEAYGYTF.

The rearrangement uses TRBV28 and TRBJ2-1; 7 bases match TRBD2. CDR1 is MDHEN, CDR2 SYDVKM, per germline. V shed 5 bases, J shed 12 bases, and the junction held 7 bases outside the gene matches. CDR3 size: 12 residues. Here the CDR3 reads CASSPMLAAQFF. CDR3 nucleotide sequence: TGTGCCAGCAGTCCCATGCTAGCGGCGCAGTTCTTC.

V and J are TRBV3-1 (or the pseudogene TRBV3-2) and TRBJ2-1; D is uncertain. Trimming shortened V by 0 bases and J by 3 bases, and 12 bases separated the two germline ends. Germline V CDR1 and CDR2: LGHDT, YNNKEL (reference sequence). The CDR3 is 16 residues long. This chain's CDR3 is CASSQDLRMSYNEQFF. DNA for the CDR3: TGTGCCAGCAGCCAAGATCTGCGGATGAGCTACAATGAGCAGTTCTTC.

This chain joins TRBV29-1 and TRBJ2-2; D is possibly TRBD1 or TRBD2 (5 bases each). The ends were cut back, 7 bases at V and 3 bases at J, with 12 bases in the middle. The germline CDR1 and CDR2 sequences are SQVTM and ANQGSEA. This CDR3 is built from 13 residues. The CDR3 region has the DNA TGCAGCGGAGGGGAAGACGACACCGGGGAGCTGTTTTTT. Translating it yields CSGGEDDTGELFF.

This rearrangement joins TRBV29-1 to TRBJ2-3, with D possibly matching TRBD1 (6 bases). The CDR3 contains 12 residues. Trimming removed 4 bases from V and 6 bases from J, with 11 bases in between. In germline, CDR1 is SQVTM, CDR2 ANQGSEA. In DNA, the CDR3 is TGCAGCGTTGGTGGGGGCTACGATACGCAGTATTTT. Translating gives CSVGGGYDTQYF.

This clone was picked up one time. The gene calls are TRBV5-1 and TRBJ1-1, with 7 bases matching TRBD1. CDR1 and CDR2 (germline): SGHRS, YFSETQ. Unmatched junction bases numbered 5, after V lost 0 bases and J lost 3 bases. The CDR3 length is 15 residues. The CDR3: CASSLAPGQHTEAFF. CDR3 sequence (DNA): TGCGCCAGCAGCTTGGCTCCGGGACAGCACACTGAAGCTTTCTTT.

The CDR3 reads CASSLWARGGLEEQYF. The CDR3 bases are TGCGCCAGCAGCTTGTGGGCGCGGGGGGGCCTGGAGGAGCAGTACTTC. The chain carries TRBV5-1 and TRBJ2-7; TRBD2 aligns across 9 bases. Trimming cost V 1 base and J 7 bases; bases outside gene matches: 12. Germline CDR1 and CDR2: SGHRS and YFSETQ. The CDR3 spans 16 residues.

The chain is built from TRBV7-8 and TRBJ1-2; D gene uncertain. The germline CDR1 and CDR2 sequences are SGHVS and FQNEAQ. V shed 0 bases and J shed 7 bases, with 15 bases lying between them. This CDR3 has 15 amino acids. DNA of the CDR3: TGTGCCAGCAGCTTAGCTCTGGACGGACCTTCTGGCTACACCTTC. It yields the protein CASSLALDGPSGYTF.

This clone showed up just once. The chain employs TRBV3-1 (or the pseudogene TRBV3-2) and TRBJ2-6; possible D gene TRBD1, 5 bases. The CDR3 loop spans 15 amino acids. V lost 0 bases and J 4 bases, leaving 7 bases between the germline ends. Germline assignment: CDR1 LGHDT and CDR2 YNNKEL (reference sequence). CDR3 nucleotide sequence: TGTGCCAGCAGCCAAGAAGGGGTCGGGGCCAACGTCCTGACTTTC. It translates to CASSQEGVGANVLTF.

The V call is TRBV7-2, the J call TRBJ1-2, with D unclear. V was clipped by 7 bases and J by 5 bases, with 23 bases between them. From germline, CDR1 is SGHTA and CDR2 FQGNSA. The CDR3 contains 16 residues. The CDR3 nucleotides read TGTGCCAGCATCACGTCCAGTCTGTCGCCGACGTATGGCTACACCTTC. It codes for CASITSSLSPTYGYTF.

The rearrangement joins TRBV6-5 to TRBJ2-2; weak D call: TRBD2 (6 bases). V was clipped by 8 bases and J by 0 bases, with 10 bases between them. There are 14 residues in the CDR3. Germline V gives CDR1 MNHEY, CDR2 SVGAGI. The CDR3 nucleotides are TGTGCCAGCGGGGGACTTTCGAACACCGGGGAGCTGTTTTTT. Its translation: CASGGLSNTGELFF.

The chain carries TRBV28 and TRBJ1-5; D remains unclear. CDR1 is MDHEN, CDR2 SYDVKM, per germline. V lost 10 bases to trimming and J lost 0 bases, with 10 bases between them. The CDR3 totals 13 residues. The CDR3 DNA sequence: TGTGCCACCGGACGGGTTAGCAATCAGCCCCAGCATTTT. It specifies CATGRVSNQPQHF.

V usage is TRBV7-2 and J usage is TRBJ2-1, with no clear D. V lost 4 bases to trimming and J lost 8 bases, with 6 bases between them. Germline V gene sequence: CDR1 SGHTA, CDR2 FQGNSA. The CDR3 sequence is 11 residues long. Here the CDR3 DNA reads TGTGCCAGCAGCTGGACGGATGAGCAGTTCTTC. Protein sequence: CASSWTDEQFF.

With respect to this clone: The same CDR3 also results from other DNA sequences found in this sample. The rearrangement uses TRBV28 and TRBJ2-7; D call uncertain. V gave up 4 bases and J gave up 2 bases, with 3 bases separating them. There are 11 residues in the CDR3. CDR1 MDHEN and CDR2 SYDVKM come from the germline V gene. The CDR3 protein is CASSSPYEQYF. CDR3 nucleotides: TGTGCCAGCAGTTCCCCCTACGAGCAGTACTTC.

In regard to this clone: The junction differs from germline at one of its ends, possibly a read error. The rearrangement joins TRBV7-7 to TRBJ1-5, with unresolved D. Germline V lookup: CDR1 SSHAT, CDR2 FNYEAQ (reference sequence). The CDR3 is made up of 16 amino acids. CDR3 region: CASSLAAPDSNQPQHF. In DNA, the CDR3 is TGTGCTAGCAGCTTAGCGGCGCCCGATAGCAATCAGCCCCAGCATTTT.

The rearrangement links TRBV19 to TRBJ2-2; tentative D call: TRBD1 (5 bases). Germline-derived CDR1 and CDR2 are LNHDA and SQIVND (reference sequence). V shed 3 bases and J shed 2 bases, with 13 bases lying between them. This CDR3 contains 16 residues. DNA of the CDR3: TGTGCCAGTAGTATCTGGGGCAGAAGAAACACCGGGGAGCTGTTTTTT. As protein: CASSIWGRRNTGELFF.